This entry lists 10 T cell receptor beta chains sequenced from one sample in a study of blood T cells in healthy people across ages. It was with a sample-barcoded 5' primer and a J-beta primer mix that a second PCR of roughly 6 to 12 cycles was run. Each CDR3 protein is one row after TCRdb ran MiXCR on the 5' RACE reads. In the table there are 700,000 to 950,000 distinct CDR3 sequences, 55% to 70% of which are singletons. Sequences were obtained from blood. Receptors originate from a man aged 25 to 40 in good health.

The V and J genes are TRBV28 and TRBJ1-2; D perhaps matches TRBD1 (6 bases). The CDR3 spans 16 residues. Germline CDR1 reads MDHEN; CDR2 reads SYDVKM. V lost 4 bases, J lost 0 bases, and 15 bases lay in between. CDR3 region: CASSSPRGGANYGYTF. The CDR3 DNA reads TGTGCCAGCAGTTCCCCGCGAGGGGGTGCTAACTATGGCTACACCTTC.

Only a few counts were recorded for this clonotype. CDR3 sequence reads: CATSRASYGYTF. The CDR3 DNA sequence: TGTGCCACCAGCAGAGCAAGCTATGGCTACACCTTC. The rearrangement joins TRBV15 to TRBJ1-2, with D hard to call. Germline CDR1 and CDR2: LNHNV and YYDKDF (reference sequence). This CDR3 has 12 amino acids. Trimming took off 1 base at V and 4 bases at J, with 4 bases between the two ends.

The sample holds one count of this clonotype. The genes are TRBV27 and TRBJ2-7, with 10 positions matching TRBD2. V dropped 6 bases and J dropped 6; count of bases not matched to a gene: 8. Germline lookup yields CDR1 MNHEY and CDR2 SMNVEV (reference sequence). This CDR3 spans 14 amino acids. The CDR3 DNA sequence: TGTGCCAGCAGCCCCGGGACTAGCGTAGGCGAGCAGTACTTC. Protein sequence: CASSPGTSVGEQYF.

This clonotype was detected a few times. The rearrangement uses TRBV4-3 and TRBJ2-3; D possibly corresponds to TRBD2 (5 bases). Trimming took 1 base from V and 7 from J, leaving 15 bases between them. The germline gives CDR1 LGHNA, CDR2 YSLEER. The CDR3 has 15 amino acids. CDR3 nucleotide sequence: TGCGCCAGCAGCCAAGGTAGAGGGCCGATTTATACGCAGTATTTT. Translating gives CASSQGRGPIYTQYF.

DNA of the CDR3: TGCAGTGCTGACGACCGGGGGGAGGAAGAGACCCAGTACTTC. Residues: CSADDRGEEETQYF. The rearrangement joins TRBV20-1 to TRBJ2-5; 7 bases agree with TRBD2. The CDR3 has 14 amino acids. The V segment lost 5 bases and the J segment 3 bases; nucleotides outside the gene matches: 9. Germline assignment: CDR1 DFQATT and CDR2 SNEGSKA (reference sequence).

The rearrangement uses TRBV3-1 and TRBJ2-7; D is possibly TRBD1 or TRBD2 (5 bases each). The V gene lost 4 bases and the J gene lost 3 bases, with 16 bases spanning the gap. The germline gives CDR1 LGHDT, CDR2 YNNKEL (reference sequence). The CDR3 is 15 residues long. The CDR3 spells CASSPGLGTIYEQYF. The CDR3 DNA is TGTGCCAGCAGCCCTGGACTGGGGACGATCTACGAGCAGTACTTC.

This clonotype showed up just a few times. The chain has TRBV7-2 and TRBJ2-1, with D perhaps matching TRBD2 (7 bases). V lost 5 bases and J lost 8, with 13 bases in between. CDR3 size: 13 residues. Germline values: CDR1 SGHTA, CDR2 FQGNSA. The CDR3 protein is CASSRRGAHEQFF. Here the CDR3 DNA reads TGTGCCAGCAGCCGACGGGGGGCCCATGAGCAGTTCTTC.

The chain uses TRBV29-1 and TRBJ2-3; the match to TRBD2 covers 7 bases. The trim removed 0 bases at V and 4 bases at J, leaving 1 base unmatched. This CDR3 region has 13 residues. Germline CDR1 is SQVTM and CDR2 is ANQGSEA. The CDR3 coding sequence is TGCAGCGTTGAAGAGGGACTACCAGATACGCAGTATTTT. Amino acids: CSVEEGLPDTQYF.

The chain carries TRBV29-1 and TRBJ2-1; D may be TRBD1 (5 bases). Germline V lookup: CDR1 SQVTM, CDR2 ANQGSEA. V lost 7 bases to trimming and J lost 3 bases, with 16 bases between them. CDR3 length: 14 amino acids. Written as DNA, the CDR3 is TGCAGCGCTGGCAGGGATGGGAACTACAATGAGCAGTTCTTC. This translates into CSAGRDGNYNEQFF.

The CDR3 loop is CASSLGQGIGDTEAFF. In nucleotides, the CDR3 is TGTGCCAGCAGCTTAGGACAGGGGATAGGGGACACTGAAGCTTTCTTT. The V call is TRBV7-9, the J call TRBJ1-1; TRBD1 agrees at 8 bases. The CDR3 is made up of 16 amino acids. Germline V CDR1 and CDR2: SEHNR, FQNEAQ (reference sequence). Trimming removed 1 base from V and 3 bases from J; junction bases left unmatched: 7.